These 5 T cell receptor beta chains came from one sample sequenced in a study of CXCR3-negative and CXCR3-positive naive CD8 T cells. Libraries were UMI-labeled 5' RACE TRB cDNA. TCRdb processed the 5' RACE reads again and assigns one entry to each CDR3 protein, with no DNA. The ten most abundant clones cover around 1.6% of a sample with roughly 40,000 distinct CDR3 sequences. The sample was naive CXCR3- CD8+ T cells from blood. Subset defined: CD45RO-CCR7+CD27+CD95- naive CD8+ T cells lacking CXCR3 (TNR3-). Source of these receptors: a human donor in good health. Some clones in this sample may be carry-over from other donors' samples.

V and J are TRBV29-1 and TRBJ2-7. Germline V lookup: CDR1 SQVTM, CDR2 ANQGSEA. This CDR3 is built from 12 residues. This CDR3 reads CSARRGTYEQYF.

The V and J genes are TRBV6-5 and TRBJ2-3. The CDR3 loop spans 15 amino acids. Germline V lookup: CDR1 MNHEY, CDR2 SVGAGI. CDR3 residues: CASSYGFQATDTQYF.

The V call is TRBV20-1, the J call TRBJ1-5. The CDR3 extends over 19 amino acids. Per germline, CDR1 DFQATT and CDR2 SNEGSKA (reference sequence). CDR3 residues: CSARAAAAGMLYSNQPQHF.

This chain links TRBV14 with TRBJ2-5; TCRdb returns TRBD1, unconfirmable since there is no DNA. Germline V gene sequence: CDR1 SGHDN, CDR2 FVKESK. This CDR3 contains 16 residues. CDR3: CASSQVGRVLQETQYF.

J is TRBJ2-7 and V is TRBV7-2; the D gene TCRdb calls, TRBD2, cannot be checked with no DNA. The CDR3 runs 14 residues. The germline gives CDR1 SGHTA, CDR2 FQGNSA. The CDR3 sequence: CASSLRTHSYEQYF.